The source of this TCR beta chain is a study of T cells after yellow fever vaccination. Study as a whole: In the case of low-cell-number fractions, SMART-Seq v4 Ultra Low Input was used for preparation. Study-level points and caveats: Most primary-vaccination clones reappeared after the booster (less than 98% CD4, approximately 88% CD8). Overall, a small share of clonotypes was seen in both CD4 and CD8 compartments.

They built TCR cDNA with 5'RACE template switching, a step that put in a universal primer site and UMIs. TCRdb analysed the 5' RACE reads with MiXCR anew, one entry per CDR3 protein. This table has 400,000 or so distinct CDR3 sequences, around 6.5% appearing once. CDR3 length: 14 residues. V dropped 1 base and J dropped 3 bases, with 7 bases sitting between them. Germline-derived CDR1 and CDR2 are MGHDK and SYGVNS. This clonotype came up a few times. The antigen is not known. The source was PBMCs, collected 5 days after the yellow fever booster vaccination. The receptor's source is a man aged 25-40 years who received the YFV17D yellow fever vaccine. V gene TRBV25-1 combines with J gene TRBJ1-3, with no clear D. The CDR3 DNA sequence: TGTGCCAGCAGTGAATTCTATGTTGGAAACACCATATATTTT. Translated: CASSEFYVGNTIYF.